This T cell receptor beta chain was captured in a study of blood T cell repertoires in COVID-19. Overall study: Sources were T cells, B-cell-depleted T cells, or PBMCs; the material itself was cDNA or gDNA.

The method was immunoSEQ multiplex PCR; TCRdb's version includes in-frame clones alone and lacks a portion of them. The data contain 90,000 or so clones, more than 65% of them seen just once; the ten biggest clones take up around a quarter. The germline V and J ends were trimmed by 3 bases and 5 bases, with 13 bases remaining between them. CDR3 length: 15 residues. Germline CDR1 MGHDK, CDR2 SYGVNS. The TCR comes from an older man with active or convalescent COVID-19. Sequencing was done on a sample of peripheral blood. The chain couples TRBV25-1 to TRBJ1-4, with a weak D call TRBD1 (5 bases). This CDR3 is CASSDFRQSNEKLFF. The CDR3, as DNA: TGTGCCAGCAGTGATTTCCGACAGTCAAATGAAAAACTGTTTTTT.